This T cell receptor beta chain was documented in a study of cytomegalovirus exposure and HLA in healthy donors. Study findings and constraints: For cytomegalovirus status, the classifier reportedly gave diagnoses with high specificity and sensitivity. The study listed 150 to 200 cytomegalovirus-associated TCR beta chains.

Germline V gives CDR1 SQVTM, CDR2 ANQGSEA. V lost 5 bases and J lost 2; bases outside the gene matches: 4. This CDR3 has 16 residues. This PCR relied on a set of 60 Vbeta primers and 13 Jbeta primers. Generated by immunoSEQ multiplex PCR, the TCRdb table keeps only in-frame clones and is missing some. The sample carries about 140,000 clones, about 73% recorded once. In the case of this clone: What it binds is unknown.

What was sequenced was PBMCs. The V and J genes are TRBV29-1 and TRBJ2-6; TRBD1 agrees at 12 bases. The TCR comes from a woman in her fifties or sixties in good health and CMV-seropositive. CDR3 protein: CSVSGDRGPGANVLTF. The DNA for the CDR3 is TGCAGCGTTTCGGGGGACAGGGGGCCTGGGGCCAACGTCCTGACTTTC.